The 2 T cell receptor beta chains below were found in one sample sequenced in a study of blood T cell repertoires in COVID-19. TCRdb's table, derived via immunoSEQ multiplex PCR, lists solely in-frame clones and lacks some. The repertoire holds 250,000 or so clones, with 84% as singletons. Sequencing was carried out using peripheral blood. The receptors were gathered from a woman aged 40-49 years who had recovered from COVID-19.

This chain connects TRBV10-2 to TRBJ1-4; possible D gene TRBD1, 5 bases. The germline CDR1 and CDR2 sequences are WSHSY and SAAADI. The CDR3 is made up of 14 amino acids. V gave up 4 bases and J gave up 3 bases, with 9 bases separating them. CDR3 nucleotides: TGCGCCAGCAGTGCAGGGCCCTCTAATGAAAAACTGTTTTTT. It encodes CASSAGPSNEKLFF.

The chain recombines TRBV5-1 with TRBJ2-7; the match to TRBD2 covers 12 bases. The CDR3 extends over 18 amino acids. V dropped 5 bases and J dropped 7; count of bases not matched to a gene: 19. The germline V gene encodes CDR1 SGHRS and CDR2 YFSETQ. CDR3 DNA sequence: TGCGCCAGCAGTTACAGCTCCTCTAGCGGGGGGGCCGGAGGGGAGCAGTACTTC. This gives the protein CASSYSSSSGGAGGEQYF. Looking up the rest from reference TRBV5-1 and TRBJ2-7 gives the full variable domain: KAGVTQTPRYLIKTRGQQVTLSCSPISGHRSVSWYQQTPGQGLQFLFEYFSETQRNKGNFPGRFSGRQFSNSRSEMNVSTLELGDSALYLCASSYSSSSGGAGGEQYFGPGTRLTVT.